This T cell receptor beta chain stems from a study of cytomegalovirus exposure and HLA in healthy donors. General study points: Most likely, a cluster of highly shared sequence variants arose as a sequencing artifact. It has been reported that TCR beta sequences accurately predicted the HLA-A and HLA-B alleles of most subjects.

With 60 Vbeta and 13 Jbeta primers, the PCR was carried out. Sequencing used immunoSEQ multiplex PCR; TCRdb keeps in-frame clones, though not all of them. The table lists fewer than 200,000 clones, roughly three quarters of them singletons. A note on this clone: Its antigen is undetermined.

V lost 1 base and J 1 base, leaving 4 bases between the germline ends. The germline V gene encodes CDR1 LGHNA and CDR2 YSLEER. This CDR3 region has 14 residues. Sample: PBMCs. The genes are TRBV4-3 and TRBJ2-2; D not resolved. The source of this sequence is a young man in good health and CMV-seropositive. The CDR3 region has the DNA TGCGCCAGCAGCCAAGTTCAGAACACCGGGGAGCTGTTTTTT. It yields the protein CASSQVQNTGELFF.